These 26 T cell receptor beta chains originate from one sample sequenced in a study of cytomegalovirus exposure and HLA in healthy donors. The PCR employed 60 Vbeta primers together with 13 Jbeta primers. The data were produced by immunoSEQ multiplex PCR, yet TCRdb's version contains in-frame clones alone and is incomplete. The table has about 120,000 clones, around two thirds seen once. The sequencing input was PBMCs. The receptors here all came from a woman aged 40 to 50 in good health and CMV-seropositive.

The chain is built from TRBV29-1 and TRBJ1-1; D gene unclear. CDR3 length equals 12 residues. The V and J ends lost 8 bases and 4 bases respectively, with 14 bases between them. Germline assignment: CDR1 SQVTM and CDR2 ANQGSEA. The CDR3 region is CSSEEPSTEAFF. CDR3 coding DNA: TGCAGCAGCGAGGAGCCGAGCACTGAAGCTTTCTTT.

The chain uses TRBV19 and TRBJ2-7; possibly TRBD1 for D (6 bases). The V end was cut by 4 bases, the J end by 4 bases, with 23 bases between. The CDR3 loop spans 17 amino acids. Germline lookup yields CDR1 LNHDA and CDR2 SQIVND (reference sequence). The CDR3 region has the DNA TGTGCCAGTAGTACCCAGCACCCCAGGGGATCTCCTTACGAGCAGTACTTC. Protein: CASSTQHPRGSPYEQYF.

The chain links TRBV2 to TRBJ1-1; D gene uncertain. The CDR3 totals 15 residues. CDR1 is SNHLY, CDR2 FYNNEI, per germline. Trimming removed 1 base at V and 4 bases at J, with 13 bases between. The CDR3 DNA follows: TGTGCCAGCAGTGAAGACTTCGGGGTGGGCACTGAAGCTTTCTTT. Protein: CASSEDFGVGTEAFF. The full variable domain, with the rest looked up from reference TRBV2 and TRBJ1-1, is EPEVTQTPSHQVTQMGQEVILRCVPISNHLYFYWYRQILGQKVEFLVSFYNNEISEKSEIFDDQFSVERPDGSNFTLKIRSTKLEDSAMYFCASSEDFGVGTEAFFGQGTRLTVV.

This clone was seen a handful of times. The V and J genes are TRBV4-3 and TRBJ2-2; 7 nucleotides line up with TRBD1. Germline loops: CDR1 LGHNA, CDR2 YSLEER. Trimming removed 1 base from V and 6 bases from J; junction bases left unmatched: 8. CDR3 length: 16 residues. The CDR3 region has the DNA TGCGCCAGCAGCCAAGGGACAGGTCGACTGGCCGGGGAGCTGTTTTTT. It translates to CASSQGTGRLAGELFF.

This chain joins TRBV7-8 and TRBJ1-1, with 7 bases fitting TRBD1. From germline, CDR1 is SGHVS and CDR2 FQNEAQ. There are 13 residues in the CDR3. V gave up 7 bases and J gave up 0 bases; unmatched junction bases: 2. The CDR3 region has the DNA TGTGCCAGCATCCAGGGGGTGAACACTGAAGCTTTCTTT. Amino acids: CASIQGVNTEAFF.

The chain has TRBV27 and TRBJ1-2; 8 bases align to TRBD1. The CDR3 length is 16 residues. The germline gives CDR1 MNHEY, CDR2 SMNVEV (reference sequence). The ends lost 2 bases at V and 6 bases at J; junction bases unmatched: 11. The CDR3 spells CASSLNLGQGEDGYTF. CDR3 nucleotides: TGTGCCAGCAGTTTAAACCTAGGACAGGGCGAAGATGGCTACACCTTC.

The gene calls are TRBV6-1 and TRBJ2-7, with D uncertain. Germline CDR1 reads MNHNS; CDR2 reads SASEGT. The CDR3 has 13 amino acids. V was trimmed by 4 bases and J by 0 bases, leaving 7 bases between them. In nucleotides, the CDR3 is TGTGCCAGCAGTGGAGGAATCTCCTACGAGCAGTACTTC. The encoded protein is CASSGGISYEQYF.

The J gene is TRBJ1-1, the V gene TRBV5-8, with 8 nucleotides matching TRBD1. Trimming removed 4 bases from V and 0 bases from J; junction bases left unmatched: 2. Looked up from germline, CDR1 is SGHTS and CDR2 is YDEGEE. The CDR3 runs to 14 residues. The CDR3 spells CASSTGGLNTEAFF. CDR3 nucleotide sequence: TGTGCCAGCAGCACAGGGGGACTGAACACTGAAGCTTTCTTT. Full variable domain (remainder filled in from reference TRBV5-8 and TRBJ1-1): EAGVTQSPTHLIKTRGQQATLRCSPISGHTSVYWYQQALGLGLQFLLWYDEGEERNRGNFPPRFSGRQFPNYSSELNVNALELEDSALYLCASSTGGLNTEAFFGQGTRLTVV.

This chain joins TRBV6-1 and TRBJ1-4; no definite D call. CDR1 is MNHNS, CDR2 SASEGT, per germline. The CDR3 is 14 residues long. V was clipped by 5 bases and J by 7 bases, with 14 bases between them. The CDR3 loop is CASSPDVGGEKLFF. CDR3 DNA: TGTGCCAGCAGTCCCGACGTTGGCGGTGAAAAACTGTTTTTT.

The table lists this clone with a count of one. The chain uses TRBV9 and TRBJ2-7; no clear D. CDR3 length: 15 residues. Per the germline V gene, CDR1 is SGDLS and CDR2 is YYNGEE. Trimming left V 3 bases short and J 2 bases short, with 15 bases between. The CDR3 here is CASSAQPGDPYEQYF. DNA of the CDR3: TGTGCCAGCAGCGCTCAGCCCGGAGACCCCTACGAGCAGTACTTC.

The rearrangement links TRBV6-1 to TRBJ1-3, with D perhaps matching TRBD1 (5 bases). V dropped 5 bases and J dropped 1 base, with 9 bases sitting between them. Germline-derived CDR1 and CDR2 are MNHNS and SASEGT. The CDR3 length is 14 residues. The CDR3 DNA reads as TGTGCCAGCAGTCAACAGGAGTCTGGAAACACCATATATTTT. Translated, it gives CASSQQESGNTIYF.

The chain combines TRBV9 with TRBJ2-7, with 7 bases identical to TRBD2. Germline V lookup: CDR1 SGDLS, CDR2 YYNGEE. Unmatched junction bases numbered 6, after V lost 2 bases and J lost 4 bases. The CDR3 sequence is 14 residues long. CDR3 loop: CASSVGISGYEQYF. CDR3 nucleotides: TGTGCCAGCAGCGTTGGGATTAGCGGGTACGAGCAGTACTTC.

The chain is built from TRBV6-5 and TRBJ1-4; 7 bases are shared with TRBD1. The CDR3 consists of 15 residues. Germline V lookup: CDR1 MNHEY, CDR2 SVGAGI. Losses at the gene ends were 8 bases for V and 6 bases for J; bases not matched to a gene: 12. CDR3 nucleotides: TGTGCCAGCTCAAGAACCAGGGGGAGTGATGAAAAACTGTTTTTT. Translating it yields CASSRTRGSDEKLFF.

V gene TRBV4-1 combines with J gene TRBJ2-3; D is ambiguous. Germline loops: CDR1 MGHRA, CDR2 YSYEKL. V lost 1 base, J lost 3 bases, and 14 bases lay in between. The CDR3 contains 16 residues. CDR3 region: CASSQVAGILTDTQYF. The DNA for the CDR3 is TGCGCCAGCAGCCAAGTGGCAGGCATCTTAACAGATACGCAGTATTTT.

The chain carries TRBV27 and TRBJ2-2; D remains ambiguous. Trimming took 3 bases from V and 7 from J, leaving 9 bases between them. The length of the CDR3 is 13 residues. The germline V gene encodes CDR1 MNHEY and CDR2 SMNVEV (reference sequence). The CDR3 sequence: CASSFSGSGELFF. The CDR3, as DNA: TGTGCCAGCAGTTTTTCGGGTAGCGGGGAGCTGTTTTTT.

This sequence joins TRBV4-1 and TRBJ2-7; TRBD2 matches 8 bases. Germline lookup yields CDR1 MGHRA and CDR2 YSYEKL. V gave up 3 bases and J gave up 2 bases; unmatched junction bases: 9. The CDR3 spans 16 residues. CDR3 residues: CASSHGTGTSAYEQYF. CDR3 DNA sequence: TGCGCCAGCAGCCATGGAACTGGGACTAGTGCCTACGAGCAGTACTTC.

This clone turned up a few times. The chain recombines TRBV4-3 with TRBJ1-4; tentative D call: TRBD1 (5 bases). Trimming shortened V by 5 bases and J by 8 bases, and 21 bases separated the two germline ends. The CDR3 is 16 residues long. Germline V CDR1 and CDR2: LGHNA, YSLEER. DNA of the CDR3: TGCGCCAGCAGCACCACGTGGGGCACGGCCAACGAAAAACTGTTTTTT. As protein: CASSTTWGTANEKLFF.

This clone was seen only a few times. The chain uses TRBV5-1 and TRBJ2-1; no firm D call. The CDR3 runs to 13 residues. Germline V CDR1 and CDR2: SGHRS, YFSETQ. Trimming stripped 0 bases from V and 5 bases from J, with 6 bases between. The CDR3 sequence is CASSLVRHNEQFF. CDR3 bases: TGCGCCAGCAGCTTGGTGCGCCACAATGAGCAGTTCTTC. Using reference TRBV5-1 and TRBJ2-1 for the parts outside the CDR3, the full variable domain is KAGVTQTPRYLIKTRGQQVTLSCSPISGHRSVSWYQQTPGQGLQFLFEYFSETQRNKGNFPGRFSGRQFSNSRSEMNVSTLELGDSALYLCASSLVRHNEQFFGPGTRLTVL.

This clone turned up a few times. The chain carries TRBV4-2 and TRBJ2-7, with 9 bases lining up with TRBD1. Germline lookup yields CDR1 LGHNA and CDR2 YNFKEQ. V lost 3 bases to trimming and J lost 4 bases; unmatched junction nucleotides: 7. The CDR3 loop spans 15 amino acids. In DNA, the CDR3 is TGTGCCAGCAGCCAGACTGGGACAGGGTGGTACGAGCAGTACTTC. Translated, it gives CASSQTGTGWYEQYF.

The rearrangement joins TRBV4-2 to TRBJ2-2, with a tentative D call TRBD2 (5 bases). The germline gives CDR1 LGHNA, CDR2 YNFKEQ. This CDR3 has 15 residues. V gave up 1 base and J gave up 4 bases, with 10 bases separating them. The CDR3 DNA follows: TGTGCCAGCAGCCAAGTCGGACGGGGCACCGGGGAGCTGTTTTTT. Translating gives CASSQVGRGTGELFF.

This chain uses TRBV7-2 with TRBJ1-4, with 8 bases lining up with TRBD1. Germline CDR1 is SGHTA and CDR2 is FQGNSA. After removal of 5 bases from V and 7 bases from J, the junction contained 15 bases not matched to a gene. The CDR3 consists of 17 residues. CDR3 amino acids: CASSQLNTGGFGEKLFF. The CDR3 DNA reads TGTGCCAGCAGCCAACTCAACACAGGGGGGTTTGGTGAAAAACTGTTTTTT.

This clone was recorded only once. The chain is built from TRBV19 and TRBJ2-3; no clear D gene. The CDR3 totals 15 residues. Germline lookup yields CDR1 LNHDA and CDR2 SQIVND (reference sequence). The V end was cut by 5 bases, the J end by 2 bases, with 14 bases between. The CDR3 coding sequence is TGTGCCAGTAGTGCCGACACTGCCCCCACAGATACGCAGTATTTT. This codes for CASSADTAPTDTQYF.

The chain couples TRBV7-9 to TRBJ2-1; 8 bases are shared with TRBD1. Germline CDR1 is SEHNR and CDR2 is FQNEAQ (reference sequence). V dropped 4 bases and J dropped 5; count of bases not matched to a gene: 4. The CDR3 totals 14 residues. The CDR3 sequence: CASSYGQGDNEQFF. In DNA form, the CDR3 reads TGTGCCAGCAGCTATGGACAGGGCGACAATGAGCAGTTCTTC.

This clone has more than one count but fewer than ten. The chain's CDR3 is CASSGSGLGKRDTQYF. CDR3 in DNA: TGTGCCAGCAGCGGGTCGGGACTAGGGAAGAGAGATACGCAGTATTTT. The chain links TRBV5-6 to TRBJ2-3, with 8 bases matching TRBD2. Germline loops: CDR1 SGHDT, CDR2 YYEEEE. Trimming at V came to 4 bases and at J to 5 bases, leaving 12 bases not matched to a gene. CDR3 length equals 16 residues. The full variable domain, with the rest looked up from reference TRBV5-6 and TRBJ2-3, is DAGVTQSPTHLIKTRGQQVTLRCSPKSGHDTVSWYQQALGQGPQFIFQYYEEEERQRGNFPDRFSGHQFPNYSSELNVNALLLGDSALYLCASSGSGLGKRDTQYFGPGTRLTVL.

This chain joins TRBV29-1 and TRBJ1-4; a weak D match, TRBD1 (6 bases). V was clipped by 3 bases and J by 5 bases, with 10 bases between them. The CDR3 length is 13 residues. Germline V gives CDR1 SQVTM, CDR2 ANQGSEA. The CDR3 protein is CSVDRGANEKLFF. CDR3 DNA: TGCAGCGTTGACAGGGGCGCAAATGAAAAACTGTTTTTT.

This chain links TRBV11-2 with TRBJ2-4; weak D call: TRBD2 (5 bases). Germline V gene sequence: CDR1 SGHAT, CDR2 FQNNGV. Trimming removed 5 bases at V and 0 bases at J, with 11 bases between. CDR3 length: 15 residues. DNA of the CDR3: TGTGCCAGCAGCCCGATCGAGGGAGCCAAAAACATTCAGTACTTC. Encoded protein: CASSPIEGAKNIQYF. Based on the CDR3 plus reference TRBV11-2 and TRBJ2-4, the full variable domain is EAGVAQSPRYKIIEKRQSVAFWCNPISGHATLYWYQQILGQGPKLLIQFQNNGVVDDSQLPKDRFSAERLKGVDSTLKIQPAKLEDSAVYLCASSPIEGAKNIQYFGAGTRLSVL.